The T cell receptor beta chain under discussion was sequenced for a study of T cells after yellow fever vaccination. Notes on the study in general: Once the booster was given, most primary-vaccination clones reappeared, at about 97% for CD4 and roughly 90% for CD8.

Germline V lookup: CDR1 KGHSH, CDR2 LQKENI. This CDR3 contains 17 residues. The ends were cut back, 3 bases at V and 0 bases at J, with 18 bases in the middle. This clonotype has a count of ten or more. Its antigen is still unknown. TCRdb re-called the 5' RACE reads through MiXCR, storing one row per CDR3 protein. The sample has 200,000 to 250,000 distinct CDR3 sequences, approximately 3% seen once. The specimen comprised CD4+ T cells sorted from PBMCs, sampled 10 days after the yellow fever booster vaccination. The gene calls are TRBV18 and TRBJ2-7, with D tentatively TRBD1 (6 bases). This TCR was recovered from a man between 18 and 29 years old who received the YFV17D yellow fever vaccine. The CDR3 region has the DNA TGTGCCAGCTCACCCGAGGGGGATCCCCCTAGCTCCTACGAGCAGTACGTC. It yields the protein CASSPEGDPPSSYEQYV.